This T cell receptor (beta chain) derives from a study of metastatic and nonmetastatic thyroid tumors. Across the study: Blood and tumor or nodule tissue repertoires from malignant and benign thyroid patients were compared.

Per the germline V gene, CDR1 is LGHDT and CDR2 is YNNKEL (reference sequence). The CDR3 runs to 16 residues. Losses at the gene ends were 4 bases for V and 4 bases for J; bases not matched to a gene: 4. In the original analysis: The study took CDR3 differences across clinicopathological groups and made a distant-metastasis classifier for papillary thyroid cancer from them. TCRdb reprocessed the PCR reads using MiXCR. The V and J calls reflect TCRdb's pipeline rather than the authors' work. The sample includes about 33,000 clones, 15% to 20% of them seen just once. This clone was observed many times. Nobody among the patients had been given any treatment before thyroid surgery.

Sequencing was performed on blood. The receptor's source is a male donor with papillary thyroid cancer or a benign thyroid nodule (not recorded which). Some clones in this sample may be carry-over from other donors' samples. This chain uses TRBV3-1 with TRBJ2-3, with 14 nucleotides matching TRBD2. The CDR3 DNA reads TGTGCCAGCAGCCTCCGACTAGCGGGAGGGGCAGATACGCAGTATTTT. The encoded protein is CASSLRLAGGADTQYF.